These 8 T cell receptor beta chains share one sample of origin, sequenced in a study of Tregs in tolerant kidney transplant recipients. Only in-frame clones appear in the TCRdb table, and some are missing; sequencing was by immunoSEQ multiplex PCR. The table lists 100,000 to 130,000 clones, 90% of them singletons. This material consisted of CD4+ T cells from blood, taken before the transplant. Receptor source: a human donor who received a combined kidney and bone marrow transplant.

The chain employs TRBV27 and TRBJ1-5; weak D call: TRBD1 (6 bases). CDR1 MNHEY and CDR2 SMNVEV come from the germline V gene (reference sequence). This CDR3 is built from 15 residues. The V gene lost 3 bases and the J gene lost 3 bases, with 12 bases spanning the gap. Here the CDR3 reads CASSFSWTANQPQHF. For the CDR3, the DNA is TGTGCCAGCAGTTTCTCATGGACAGCCAATCAGCCCCAGCATTTT.

This clone was recorded a few times. Other DNA sequences in this specimen translate into the identical CDR3. The chain recombines TRBV7-2 with TRBJ2-7; 14 bases line up with TRBD2. This CDR3 is 14 amino acids long. Trimming removed 5 bases from V and 5 bases from J; junction bases left unmatched: 2. The germline V gene encodes CDR1 SGHTA and CDR2 FQGNSA. CDR3 in DNA: TGTGCCAGCAGCCCGGGACTAGCGGGAGACGAGCAGTACTTC. Amino acids: CASSPGLAGDEQYF.

The DNA for the CDR3 is TGTGCCATCGGGACTTTGACCCGTGGGAGTGGCTACACCTTC. Protein sequence: CAIGTLTRGSGYTF. V and J are TRBV10-3 and TRBJ1-2; D may be TRBD1 (5 bases). The germline gives CDR1 ENHRY, CDR2 SYGVKD. The CDR3 consists of 14 residues. Trimming took 8 bases from V and 7 from J, leaving 20 bases between them.

The J gene is TRBJ2-7, the V gene TRBV30, with D perhaps TRBD1 (6 bases). CDR1 and CDR2 (germline): GTSNPN, SVGIG (reference sequence). V was shortened by 5 bases and J by 0 bases, with 17 bases between the two germline ends. The CDR3 is made up of 15 amino acids. This CDR3 reads CAWALWGLSSYEQYF. The CDR3, as DNA: TGTGCCTGGGCCCTTTGGGGGCTTAGCTCCTACGAGCAGTACTTC.

This chain uses TRBV28 with TRBJ2-1; 9 bases line up with TRBD1. J was trimmed by 8 bases and V by 5 bases; bases with no gene match: 4. CDR1 is MDHEN, CDR2 SYDVKM, per germline. The CDR3 extends over 13 amino acids. The CDR3 region is CASSDRGGYEQFF. CDR3 in DNA: TGTGCCAGCAGTGACAGGGGGGGCTATGAGCAGTTCTTC.

This rearrangement joins TRBV19 to TRBJ2-7, with D possibly matching TRBD2 (6 bases). Germline CDR1 is LNHDA and CDR2 is SQIVND (reference sequence). The CDR3 is 14 residues long. The V end lost 3 bases, the J end lost 2 bases, and 11 bases lay between the germline ends. The CDR3 sequence is CASSIRRGAYEQYF. In nucleotides, the CDR3 is TGTGCCAGTAGTATCAGGCGGGGCGCCTACGAGCAGTACTTC.

This chain links TRBV6-5 with TRBJ1-2, with D possibly matching TRBD1 (6 bases). The CDR3 spans 15 residues. V lost 2 bases and J lost 2, with 12 bases in between. Germline assignment: CDR1 MNHEY and CDR2 SVGAGI. CDR3 nucleotide sequence: TGTGCCAGCAGTTACGGGGGCAGCTCAAACTATGGCTACACCTTC. It is translated as CASSYGGSSNYGYTF.

V and J are TRBV7-2 and TRBJ1-3, with D possibly being TRBD1 (5 bases). The CDR3 length is 17 residues. Germline V gene data show CDR1 as SGHTA and CDR2 as FQGNSA. V was shortened by 2 bases and J by 0 bases, with 14 bases between the two germline ends. In nucleotides, the CDR3 is TGTGCCAGCAGCTTAACGTATCCGGGGGTCTCTGGAAACACCATATATTTT. It codes for CASSLTYPGVSGNTIYF.